This T cell receptor (beta chain) comes out of a study of blood T cells in healthy people across ages. The V and J ends lost 3 bases and 8 bases respectively, with 11 bases between them. The CDR3 covers 13 residues. The germline gives CDR1 SEHNR, CDR2 FQNEAQ (reference sequence). A second PCR, run for roughly 7 to 11 cycles, used a sample-barcoded 5' primer plus a J-beta primer mix. TCRdb re-analysed the 5' RACE reads in MiXCR, keeping a single row per CDR3 protein. The top ten hold about 3.6% of the sample, which has fewer than 800,000 distinct CDR3 sequences, under 25% seen once. This clonotype came up a few times.

The origin of this receptor is a man aged 65 to 79 in good health. Sequences were obtained from blood. V is TRBV7-9 and J is TRBJ2-1; a possible D gene is TRBD2 (6 bases). The CDR3 region has the DNA TGTGCCAGCAGCTTGGAGGGATTCCATGAGCAGTTCTTC. Translating gives CASSLEGFHEQFF. The full variable domain, completed using reference TRBV7-9 and TRBJ2-1, is DTGVSQNPRHKITKRGQNVTFRCDPISEHNRLYWYRQTLGQGPEFLTYFQNEAQLEKSRLLSDRFSAERPKGSFSTLEIQRTEQGDSAMYLCASSLEGFHEQFFGPGTRLTVL.